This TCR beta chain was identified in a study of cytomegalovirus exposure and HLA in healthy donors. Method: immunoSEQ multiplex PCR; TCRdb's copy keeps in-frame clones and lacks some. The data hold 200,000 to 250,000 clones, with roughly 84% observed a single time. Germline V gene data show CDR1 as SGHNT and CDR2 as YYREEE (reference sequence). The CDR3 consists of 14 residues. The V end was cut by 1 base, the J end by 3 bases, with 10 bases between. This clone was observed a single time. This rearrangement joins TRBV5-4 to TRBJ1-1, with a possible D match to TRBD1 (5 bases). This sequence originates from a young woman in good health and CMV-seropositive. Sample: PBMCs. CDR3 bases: TGTGCCAGCAGCTTGCTAGGGGTGGACACTGAAGCTTTCTTT. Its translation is CASSLLGVDTEAFF.